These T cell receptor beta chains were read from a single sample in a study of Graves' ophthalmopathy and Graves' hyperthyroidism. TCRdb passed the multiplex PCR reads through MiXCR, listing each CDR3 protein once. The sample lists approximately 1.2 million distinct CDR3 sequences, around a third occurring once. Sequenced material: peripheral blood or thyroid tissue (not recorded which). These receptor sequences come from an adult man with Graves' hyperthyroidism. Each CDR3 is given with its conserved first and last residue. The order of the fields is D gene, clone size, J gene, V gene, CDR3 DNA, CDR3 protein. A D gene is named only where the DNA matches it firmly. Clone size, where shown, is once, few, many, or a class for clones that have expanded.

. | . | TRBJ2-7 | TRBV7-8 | TGTGCCTCCATGCCCAGGACGGCTTCCTACGAGCAGTACTTC | CASMPRTASYEQYF
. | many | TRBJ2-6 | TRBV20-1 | TGCAGTGCTAGAGCTGGAGGGACTGGGGCCAACGTCCTGACTTTC | CSARAGGTGANVLTF
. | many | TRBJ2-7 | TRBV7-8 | TGTGCCAGCAGCTTAAACCCAGGGGACTCCTACGAGCAGTACTTC | CASSLNPGDSYEQYF
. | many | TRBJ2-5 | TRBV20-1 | TGCAGTGCTCCCACCGAGGGACTTTATACGGAGACCCAGTACTTC | CSAPTEGLYTETQYF
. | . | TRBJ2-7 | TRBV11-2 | TGTGCCAGCAGCTTAGTATCTAACCACTTTTACGAGCAGTACTTC | CASSLVSNHFYEQYF
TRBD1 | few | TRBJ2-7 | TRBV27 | TGTGCCAGCAGGGCTTCAGGGGGAAGAGGCTACGAGCAGTACTTC | CASRASGGRGYEQYF
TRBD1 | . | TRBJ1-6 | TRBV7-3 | TGCGCCAGCAGCCAAGGGACAGTGGAAAATTCACCCCTCCACTTT | CASSQGTVENSPLHF
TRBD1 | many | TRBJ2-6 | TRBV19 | TGTGCCAGTAGTACGGGACAGGGTGTAACTGGGGCCAACGTCCTGACTTTC | CASSTGQGVTGANVLTF
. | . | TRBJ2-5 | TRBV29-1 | TGCAGCTGGGCCAAGTACAGCCAAGAGACCCAGTACTTC | CSWAKYSQETQYF
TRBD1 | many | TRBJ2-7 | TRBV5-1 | TGCGCCAGTAACAGGGGGCCATCCTACGAGCAGTACTTC | CASNRGPSYEQYF
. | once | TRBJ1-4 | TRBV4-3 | TGCGCCAGCAGCCCTCAATGGGATTCGTCACCTATAACTAATGAAAAACTGTTTTTT | CASSPQWDSSPITNEKLFF
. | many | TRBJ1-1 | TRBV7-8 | TGTGCCAGCAGCTTAGGGGTTTGGACTGAAGCTTTCTTT | CASSLGVWTEAFF
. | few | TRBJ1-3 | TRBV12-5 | TGTGCTAGTGGTTTCTCGACAGACTCTGGAAACACCATATATTTT | CASGFSTDSGNTIYF
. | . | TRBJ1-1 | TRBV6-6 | TGTGCCAGCAGGAACAGGGACGCGGACACTGAAGCTTTCTTT | CASRNRDADTEAFF
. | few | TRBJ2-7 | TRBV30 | TGTGCCTGGAGTGTACCCGACAGGACCTACGAGCAGTACTTC | CAWSVPDRTYEQYF
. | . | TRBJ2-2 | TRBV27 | TGTGCCAGCAGTTTATGGAGAAAGTCCGGGGAGCTGTTTTTT | CASSLWRKSGELFF
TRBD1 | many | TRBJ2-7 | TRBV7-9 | TGTGCCAGCAGCCCGACAGGGGTTAGCTACGAGCAGTACTTC | CASSPTGVSYEQYF
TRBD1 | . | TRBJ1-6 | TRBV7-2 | TGTGCCAGCAGCTACGCCCCGGGACAGGGGACACCCCTCCACTTT | CASSYAPGQGTPLHF
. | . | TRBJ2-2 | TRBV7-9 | TGTGCCAGCAGACTTCCCATCAAAATTCCGGATCAACCAGCCGGGGAGCTGTTTTTT | CASRLPIKIPDQPAGELFF
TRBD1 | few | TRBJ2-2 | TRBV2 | TGTGCCCTGACAGGACAGGGGGAAGGAACCGGGGAGCTGTTTTTT | CALTGQGEGTGELFF
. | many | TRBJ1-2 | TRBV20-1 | TGCAGTGCTAGAGATTACAGACGAGGACGCTTC | CSARDYRRGRF
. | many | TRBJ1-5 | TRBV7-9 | TGTGCCAGCAGCCCCTTCGGCAATCAGCCCCAGCATTTT | CASSPFGNQPQHF
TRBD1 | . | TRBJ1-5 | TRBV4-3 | TGCGCCAGCAGCCAAGATCCGACAGGGGCGGGGGGCAATCAGCCCCAGCATTTT | CASSQDPTGAGGNQPQHF
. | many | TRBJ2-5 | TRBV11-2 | TGTGCCAGCACCATGATGCTCGGAGGAGCAGAGACCCAGTACTTC | CASTMMLGGAETQYF
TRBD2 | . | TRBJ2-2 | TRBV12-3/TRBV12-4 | TGTGCCAGCAGTTTAGTTTACCCGGGGGGGTCGACCGGGGAGCTGTTTTTT | CASSLVYPGGSTGELFF